This T cell receptor beta chain was identified during a study of T cells after yellow fever vaccination. There are a few counts of this clonotype. Germline V CDR1 and CDR2: SNHLY, FYNNEI. The CDR3 is made up of 13 amino acids. V shed 4 bases and J shed 2 bases, with 9 bases lying between them. A single record per CDR3 protein comes from TCRdb applying MiXCR to the 5' RACE reads. Among approximately 610,000 distinct CDR3 sequences listed, approximately 16% were seen once. The TCR comes from a man between 18 and 35 years old who received the YFV17D yellow fever vaccine. The chain links TRBV2 to TRBJ2-7, with D uncertain. This material consisted of PBMCs, taken 5 days after the first yellow fever vaccination. The CDR3 region is CASSVSPAYEQYF. The CDR3 bases are TGTGCCAGCAGTGTGTCCCCGGCCTACGAGCAGTACTTC.